This entry describes one T cell receptor (beta chain). This clonotype appeared once. No cognate antigen has been identified for it. Base qualities were left out, and no much larger clone turns up one base away. A single read makes a weak case. CDR1 SNHLY and CDR2 FYNNEI were looked up in the germline V gene. Unmatched junction bases come to 14, with V trimmed by 6 bases and J by 3 bases. The CDR3 covers 17 residues, taking in both the cysteine and the phenylalanine. CDR3 DNA is the only sequence kept; it has 51 bases, read in frame from the first base. The data derive from a study of response to subunit inactivated influenza vaccine (dated by TCRdb to 2017 to 2018). A note on the overall study: Deep quantitative profiling of the T cell receptor repertoire was used in the study to follow responses to a trivalent subunit inactivated influenza vaccine.

What the authors observed across the whole study: The authors proposed that each seasonal influenza vaccination may bring in only a limited number of new T cells.

The library relied on RT-PCR. Sequenced on an Illumina HiSeq 2500. TCRdb trimmed the raw reads at Q25, called clones with MiXCR and kept productive beta chains. Each entry is one CDR3 protein sequence, shown with its most common DNA and genes. The sample data list hundreds of thousands of distinct CDR3 sequences, and around 11% of these were observed just once. The ten largest clones take up about 10% of the sample. This sample was shared with a second study, whose subject was T cells expressing NK-cell markers. The second investigation adds: The TCR beta cDNA libraries were made using 5'RACE template switching, a step that added both a universal primer site and unique molecular identifiers. TCR beta-chain repertoires were profiled in sorted CD3+CD56+NKG2C+, CD3+CD56+NKG2C- and CD3+CD56-NKG2C+ T-cell subsets from roughly eight donors. Seven of the eight sequenced donors were HCMV-seropositive and one was HCMV-seronegative. To restrict sorting to alphabetaTCR-expressing T cells, an anti-gammadeltaTCR antibody was added in several experiments. In over five donors, the dominant CD3+CD56+NKG2C+ clonotypes were among the top 10 CD8+ clonotypes and accounted for 1.0-7.0% of CD8+ T cells. Those dominant clonotypes were again the most abundant among CD3+CD56-NKG2C+ cells in four donors, at roughly 28.3-60.1%. It remained unclear whether the expanded NKG2C-expressing T cell clones were specific for HCMV antigens. The study sequenced eight donors, all healthy volunteers chosen at random: three men and five women. HCMV-specific IgG was detected in serum with a commercial ELISA kit to determine HCMV serostatus. Peripheral blood mononuclear cells were isolated from blood by Ficoll density gradient centrifugation. For over 5 donors, bulk peripheral blood T-cell repertoires were additionally sequenced from unsorted PBMC. Priming for cDNA synthesis came from the TCR beta constant segment, and two successive PCR amplification steps followed. Illumina HiSeq 2000/2500, MiSeq or NextSeq was used to sequence libraries as 2 x 150 bp reads. MIGEC was used to demultiplex reads and group the reads by UMI, and MiTCR was used to assemble and quantify clonotypes. To remove erroneous sequences, TCR cDNA sequences were retained only when supported by two or more reads. Downstream repertoire analysis used the tcR package, and clonotypes were matched across fractions by CDR3 nucleotide sequence plus V segment. VDJmatch was used to annotate antigen specificity against VDJdb, with one amino acid substitution in CDR3 allowed.

The material sequenced was PBMCs from blood, taken on the day of vaccination. The clonotype was recovered from a man aged 45-60 years who received an inactivated influenza vaccine. Donor details come from another sample of the same person, matched by shared clones. The V and J segments used are TRBV2 and TRBJ2-1; 7 bases in between match TRBD2. The CDR3 in this case is CASSPSRLADFYNEQFF. The nucleotide sequence is given as TGTGCCAGCAGCCCCTCCCGACTAGCCGATTTCTACAATGAGCAGTTCTTC.